Below, 32 T cell receptor beta chains from the same sample are listed, as sequenced in a study of PD-L1 blockade in urothelial cancer listed by TCRdb under 2017. The library came from the immunoSEQ multiplex PCR assay. TCRdb took over this immuneACCESS table, retaining in-frame rearrangements with V and J assigned. Such tables are incomplete; in checked studies, under half of the missing clones stem from an unresolved V gene, and the remainder is unexplained. Across this sample there are some 67,000 clones, with roughly nine tenths seen only once. In total, the top ten clones hold 3% to 4% of the sample. The source material was PBMCs, sampled around atezolizumab (anti-PD-L1) treatment. These receptors were obtained from a man between 60 and 75 years old with urothelial cancer.

The chain carries TRBV7-2 and TRBJ1-4; a weak D match, TRBD1 (6 bases). V lost 2 bases and J 5 bases, leaving 12 bases between the germline ends. The germline CDR1 and CDR2 sequences are SGHTA and FQGNSA. CDR3 length equals 15 residues. In DNA, the CDR3 is TGTGCCAGCAGCTTAAATACAGGGCTAAATGAAAAACTGTTTTTT. The encoded protein is CASSLNTGLNEKLFF.

V and J are TRBV4-1 and TRBJ1-4; TRBD1 matches 10 bases. This CDR3 is 15 amino acids long. J lost 7 bases, V lost 4 bases, and 6 bases had no gene match. Germline values: CDR1 MGHRA, CDR2 YSYEKL. CDR3 coding DNA: TGCGCCAGCAGCCGAGGGGGGGACAGGGGTGAAAAACTGTTTTTT. Protein product: CASSRGGDRGEKLFF.

This rearrangement joins TRBV9 to TRBJ2-7; 10 positions match TRBD1. The trim removed 3 bases at V and 5 bases at J, leaving 14 bases unmatched. Germline V lookup: CDR1 SGDLS, CDR2 YYNGEE. The CDR3 runs 17 residues. CDR3 sequence: CASSAGSWRTGGNEQYF. The CDR3 coding sequence is TGTGCCAGCAGCGCAGGGTCCTGGCGGACAGGGGGAAACGAGCAGTACTTC. Complete variable domain (other parts from reference TRBV9 and TRBJ2-7): DSGVTQTPKHLITATGQRVTLRCSPRSGDLSVYWYQQSLDQGLQFLIQYYNGEERAKGNILERFSAQQFPDLHSELNLSSLELGDSALYFCASSAGSWRTGGNEQYFGPGTRLTVT.

V usage is TRBV18 and J usage is TRBJ2-3, with 7 bases identical to TRBD1. V dropped 5 bases and J dropped 5; count of bases not matched to a gene: 4. Germline values: CDR1 KGHSH, CDR2 LQKENI. The length of the CDR3 is 13 residues. CDR3 coding DNA: TGTGCCAGCTCATTACGACAGGGAGATACGCAGTATTTT. Translating gives CASSLRQGDTQYF.

V gene TRBV28 combines with J gene TRBJ1-2, with D possibly TRBD1 on 6 matching bases. Germline V gene data show CDR1 as MDHEN and CDR2 as SYDVKM. The CDR3 has 12 residues. The V gene lost 5 bases and the J gene lost 5 bases, with 9 bases spanning the gap. Here the CDR3 DNA reads TGTGCCAGCAGTCCCCAGGGGTATGGCTACACCTTC. Translation: CASSPQGYGYTF.

The V call is TRBV6-5, the J call TRBJ1-5, with D maybe TRBD1 (5 bases). The CDR3 loop spans 15 amino acids. The germline CDR1 and CDR2 sequences are MNHEY and SVGAGI. V lost 5 bases and J lost 2, with 13 bases in between. The CDR3 here is CASSLGTAGNQPQHF. The CDR3 nucleotides are TGTGCCAGCAGTCTCGGGACTGCGGGCAATCAGCCCCAGCATTTT.

The chain carries TRBV27 and TRBJ1-1, with 7 bases fitting TRBD1. CDR1 is MNHEY and CDR2 is SMNVEV in the germline V gene (reference sequence). The CDR3 loop spans 17 amino acids. V was clipped by 0 bases and J by 1 base; unmatched bases: 8. In DNA, the CDR3 is TGTGCCAGCAGTTTATCAGGGGGCGAAACGAGGAACACTGAAGCTTTCTTT. Translation gives CASSLSGGETRNTEAFF.

This rearrangement joins TRBV5-1 to TRBJ2-7; 7 positions agree with TRBD1. The CDR3 runs to 18 residues. The V gene's germline CDR1 is SGHRS and CDR2 YFSETQ. V was pared by 4 bases and J by 0 bases, with 16 bases of the junction left unmatched. This chain's CDR3 is CASSPSIGQAGLSYEQYF. The CDR3 DNA reads TGCGCCAGCAGCCCCTCTATTGGACAGGCTGGCCTCTCCTACGAGCAGTACTTC.

The chain carries TRBV21-1 and TRBJ2-7; the DNA was not compared with TRBD2, the D call given in the table. TRBV21-1 is a known pseudogene. The CDR3 consists of 14 residues. The CDR3 DNA reads TGTGCCAGCCCCCCAGCTCGAGGAAGCTGGCAGCAGTACTTC. Residues: CASPPARGSWQQYF.

The chain couples TRBV11-2 to TRBJ2-7; TRBD2 aligns across 8 bases. Looked up from germline, CDR1 is SGHAT and CDR2 is FQNNGV. V lost 5 bases to trimming and J lost 3 bases; unmatched junction nucleotides: 9. CDR3 length: 15 residues. The CDR3 spells CASSLAGSGVYEQYF. The CDR3 DNA is TGTGCCAGCAGCCTTGCAGGTAGCGGGGTCTACGAGCAGTACTTC.

The J gene is TRBJ2-7, the V gene TRBV30, with 11 bases that match TRBD2. With V trimmed by 3 bases and J by 0 bases, 4 bases remained unmatched. CDR3 size: 15 residues. Germline assignment: CDR1 GTSNPN and CDR2 SVGIG (reference sequence). This chain's CDR3 is CAWSPGLAASYEQYF. The DNA of the CDR3 is TGTGCCTGGAGCCCGGGACTAGCGGCCTCCTACGAGCAGTACTTC. Together with reference TRBV30 and TRBJ2-7, the CDR3 gives the full variable domain: SQTIHQWPATLVQPVGSPLSLECTVEGTSNPNLYWYRQAAGRGLQLLFYSVGIGQISSEVPQNLSASRPQDRQFILSSKKLLLSDSGFYLCAWSPGLAASYEQYFGPGTRLTVT.

This clone appeared once. The chain joins TRBV4-3 to TRBJ2-7; 10 bases fit TRBD1. The CDR3 contains 15 residues. Trimming took 1 base from V and 0 from J; bases not matched to a gene: 0. Germline loops: CDR1 LGHNA, CDR2 YSLEER. Here the CDR3 reads CASSQGQGASYEQYF. The CDR3, as DNA: TGCGCCAGCAGCCAAGGACAGGGGGCCTCCTACGAGCAGTACTTC.

This chain links TRBV4-3 with TRBJ1-3, with 7 nucleotides matching TRBD1. Per germline, CDR1 LGHNA and CDR2 YSLEER. The V segment lost 0 bases and the J segment 10 bases; nucleotides outside the gene matches: 6. The length of the CDR3 is 14 residues. CDR3 amino acids: CASSQDGQASTIYF. In DNA, the CDR3 is TGCGCCAGCAGCCAAGACGGACAGGCGTCTACCATATATTTT.

V gene TRBV19 combines with J gene TRBJ2-7, with a tentative D call TRBD2 (5 bases). This CDR3 is built from 16 residues. Trimming cost V 6 bases and J 0 bases, with 18 bases left between them. Germline V gives CDR1 LNHDA, CDR2 SQIVND (reference sequence). The CDR3 protein is CASSPLGSANSYEQYF. Here the CDR3 DNA reads TGTGCCAGTAGCCCCTTGGGGAGCGCGAACTCCTACGAGCAGTACTTC. Full variable domain (missing parts from reference TRBV19 and TRBJ2-7): DGGITQSPKYLFRKEGQNVTLSCEQNLNHDAMYWYRQDPGQGLRLIYYSQIVNDFQKGDIAEGYSVSREKKESFPLTVTSAQKNPTAFYLCASSPLGSANSYEQYFGPGTRLTVT.

The V call is TRBV6-6, the J call TRBJ1-1; 9 nucleotides line up with TRBD1. The CDR3 totals 16 residues. Germline assignment: CDR1 MNHNY and CDR2 SVGAGI (reference sequence). The V gene end was trimmed by 0 bases and the J gene end by 3 bases; junction bases not matched to a gene: 5. The CDR3 loop reads CASSYSLTGGDTEAFF. CDR3 DNA: TGTGCCAGCAGTTACTCCTTGACAGGGGGAGACACTGAAGCTTTCTTT.

This rearrangement joins TRBV10-2 to TRBJ2-3; 8 bases match TRBD2. Germline V lookup: CDR1 WSHSY, CDR2 SAAADI. V dropped 7 bases and J dropped 3; count of bases not matched to a gene: 12. CDR3 size: 16 residues. The CDR3 is CASTKGTSGWTDTQYF. As DNA, the CDR3 is TGCGCCAGCACTAAGGGTACTAGCGGATGGACAGATACGCAGTATTTT.

The V and J genes are TRBV18 and TRBJ2-3; unclear D gene. CDR3 length equals 15 residues. Deletions cut 3 bases from V and 0 bases from J, with 10 bases between. Looked up from germline, CDR1 is KGHSH and CDR2 is LQKENI. This CDR3 reads CASSPYDISTDTQYF. In nucleotides, the CDR3 is TGTGCCAGCTCACCCTACGACATTAGCACAGATACGCAGTATTTT.

The sample holds one count of this clone. This chain joins TRBV2 and TRBJ2-7; tentatively, D is TRBD1 (7 bases). Germline loops: CDR1 SNHLY, CDR2 FYNNEI. The CDR3 consists of 13 residues. V lost 9 bases and J 7 bases, leaving 19 bases between the germline ends. The CDR3 DNA reads as TGTGCCAGGGGGGGCACAGGGGCGGGGGAGCAGTACTTC. Translating it yields CARGGTGAGEQYF.

The V and J genes are TRBV7-2 and TRBJ1-1; D gene ambiguous. This CDR3 is 13 amino acids long. V was cut by 1 base and J by 8 bases, with 11 bases left in between. In germline, CDR1 is SGHTA, CDR2 FQGNSA. CDR3 coding DNA: TGTGCCAGCAGCTTAGACCAGGTCCTGGAAGCTTTCTTT. Translated, it gives CASSLDQVLEAFF. The variable domain in full, with the rest retrieved from reference TRBV7-2 and TRBJ1-1, is GAGVSQSPSNKVTEKGKDVELRCDPISGHTALYWYRQSLGQGLEFLIYFQGNSAPDKSGLPSDRFSAERTGGSVSTLTIQRTQQEDSAVYLCASSLDQVLEAFFGQGTRLTVV.

The chain couples TRBV2 to TRBJ1-4; 9 nucleotides match TRBD1. The V gene's germline CDR1 is SNHLY and CDR2 FYNNEI. Trimming removed 5 bases from V and 10 bases from J; junction bases left unmatched: 8. This CDR3 contains 14 residues. CDR3 sequence: CASSQDRGVVKLFF. The CDR3 nucleotides are TGTGCCAGCAGTCAAGACAGGGGGGTGGTAAAACTGTTTTTT.

CDR3 region: CSVEDPRSDYGYTF. CDR3 bases: TGCAGCGTTGAAGACCCCCGGTCGGACTATGGCTACACCTTC. V is TRBV29-1 and J is TRBJ1-2; D is uncertain. Trimming pared 0 bases from V and 3 bases from J, leaving 11 bases between. The germline V gene has CDR1 SQVTM and CDR2 ANQGSEA. The CDR3 length is 14 residues.

CDR3 sequence (DNA): TGTGCCTGGAGCAGCCAGGCGTTCACCGGGGAGCTGTTTTTT. It translates to CAWSSQAFTGELFF. The chain uses TRBV30 and TRBJ2-2; D not certain. CDR1 GTSNPN and CDR2 SVGIG come from the germline V gene (reference sequence). The CDR3 runs 14 residues. The V end was cut by 3 bases, the J end by 4 bases, with 12 bases between.

V gene TRBV2 combines with J gene TRBJ2-3, with 10 bases identical to TRBD1. The CDR3 extends over 15 amino acids. Germline CDR1 is SNHLY and CDR2 is FYNNEI. V dropped 4 bases and J dropped 4; count of bases not matched to a gene: 5. The CDR3 coding sequence is TGTGCCAGCAGTGGCCGGGACAGGGGCTCAGATACGCAGTATTTT. Amino acid sequence: CASSGRDRGSDTQYF.

The chain couples TRBV30 to TRBJ2-6; tentatively, D is TRBD1 (6 bases). The CDR3 sequence is 14 residues long. With 5 bases removed from V and 1 base from J, the gap between germline ends came to 9 bases. Germline CDR1 GTSNPN, CDR2 SVGIG (reference sequence). CDR3 amino acids: CAWVGTSGANVLTF. The CDR3 DNA sequence: TGTGCCTGGGTGGGGACATCTGGGGCCAACGTCCTGACTTTC.

V and J are TRBV5-5 and TRBJ2-7; TRBD2 agrees at 11 bases. The germline V gene encodes CDR1 SGHKS and CDR2 YYEKEE (reference sequence). The CDR3 covers 17 residues. V lost 0 bases to trimming and J lost 6 bases; unmatched junction nucleotides: 11. CDR3: CASSLAVGLAGSFEQYF. The CDR3 DNA is TGTGCCAGCAGCTTGGCCGTAGGACTAGCGGGTTCGTTCGAGCAGTACTTC.

The rearrangement joins TRBV29-1 to TRBJ2-2; 9 bases align to TRBD2. The J segment lost 2 bases and the V segment lost 6 bases, leaving 7 bases of the junction unmatched. The CDR3 loop spans 15 amino acids. CDR1 and CDR2 from the germline V gene are SQVTM and ANQGSEA. The DNA of the CDR3 is TGCAGCGTGGCCCCTAGCGGGGTAAACACCGGGGAGCTGTTTTTT. It translates to CSVAPSGVNTGELFF.

This chain uses TRBV6-6 with TRBJ1-2, with TRBD1 as a possible D gene (6 bases). V lost 6 bases and J 1 base, leaving 12 bases between the germline ends. The CDR3 loop spans 14 amino acids. Germline CDR1 is MNHNY and CDR2 is SVGAGI (reference sequence). The CDR3 loop reads CASRATGDNYGYTF. DNA for the CDR3: TGTGCCAGCAGGGCGACAGGCGATAACTATGGCTACACCTTC.

The CDR3 DNA reads as TGTGCCAGCAGTGGGGGGGGGCCTACAGCGAACACTGAAGCTTTCTTT. Protein sequence: CASSGGGPTANTEAFF. V and J are TRBV6-1 and TRBJ1-1; TRBD1 might be the D (6 bases). Germline V CDR1 and CDR2: MNHNS, SASEGT. This CDR3 has 16 amino acids. The germline V and J ends were trimmed by 4 bases and 1 base, with 16 bases remaining between them.

CDR3 nucleotides: TGCGCCAGCAGCTTGGGGTACGGGACAGGGGTTTTGGAGACCCAGTACTTC. It yields the protein CASSLGYGTGVLETQYF. The rearrangement joins TRBV5-1 to TRBJ2-5; the match to TRBD1 covers 10 bases. This CDR3 has 17 amino acids. Unmatched junction bases numbered 10, after V lost 0 bases and J lost 5 bases. CDR1 is SGHRS and CDR2 is YFSETQ in the germline V gene.

Only one count was recorded for this clone. The chain joins TRBV4-1 to TRBJ1-2, with 10 positions matching TRBD1. After removal of 2 bases from V and 1 base from J, the junction contained 4 bases not matched to a gene. The CDR3 totals 16 residues. The germline V gene has CDR1 MGHRA and CDR2 YSYEKL. CDR3 bases: TGCGCCAGCAGCCAAAACCGGGACAGGGGTAACTATGGCTACACCTTC. This translates into CASSQNRDRGNYGYTF.

The J gene is TRBJ1-5, the V gene TRBV6-5, with TRBD1 as a possible D gene (6 bases). This CDR3 comprises 13 residues. The V end was cut by 4 bases, the J end by 5 bases, with 9 bases between. Germline V gene data show CDR1 as MNHEY and CDR2 as SVGAGI. CDR3 nucleotide sequence: TGTGCCAGCAGTTTCAGGGGCCATCAGCCCCAGCATTTT. It specifies CASSFRGHQPQHF.

The chain uses TRBV28 and TRBJ1-2, with D perhaps TRBD1 (5 bases). CDR3 size: 14 residues. CDR1 MDHEN and CDR2 SYDVKM come from the germline V gene. V shed 6 bases and J shed 0 bases, with 11 bases lying between them. This CDR3 is CASRETGANYGYTF. CDR3 nucleotide sequence: TGTGCCAGCAGGGAGACGGGGGCTAACTATGGCTACACCTTC.